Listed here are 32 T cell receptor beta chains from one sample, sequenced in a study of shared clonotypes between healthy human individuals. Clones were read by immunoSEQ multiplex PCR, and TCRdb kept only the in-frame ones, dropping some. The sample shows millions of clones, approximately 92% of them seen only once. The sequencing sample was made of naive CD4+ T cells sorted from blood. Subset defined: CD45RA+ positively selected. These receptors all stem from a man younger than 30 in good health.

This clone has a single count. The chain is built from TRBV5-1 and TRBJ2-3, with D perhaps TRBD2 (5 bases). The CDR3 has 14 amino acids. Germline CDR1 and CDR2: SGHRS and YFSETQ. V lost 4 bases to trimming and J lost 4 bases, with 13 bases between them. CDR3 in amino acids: CASSKTGVADTQYF. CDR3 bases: TGCGCCAGCAGCAAGACCGGGGTGGCAGATACGCAGTATTTT.

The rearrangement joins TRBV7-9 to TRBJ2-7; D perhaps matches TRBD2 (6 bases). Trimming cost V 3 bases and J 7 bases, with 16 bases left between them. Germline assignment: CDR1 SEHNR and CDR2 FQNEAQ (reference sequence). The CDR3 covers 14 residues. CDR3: CASSLGGGGEEQYF. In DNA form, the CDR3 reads TGTGCCAGCAGCTTGGGCGGAGGAGGGGAAGAGCAGTACTTC.

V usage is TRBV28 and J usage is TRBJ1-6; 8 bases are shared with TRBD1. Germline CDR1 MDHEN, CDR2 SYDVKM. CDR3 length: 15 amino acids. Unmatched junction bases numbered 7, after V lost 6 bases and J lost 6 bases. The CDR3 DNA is TGTGCCAGCAGAAGGGATGACAGGGGTAATTCACCCCTCCACTTT. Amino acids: CASRRDDRGNSPLHF. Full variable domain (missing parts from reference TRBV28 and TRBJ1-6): DVKVTQSSRYLVKRTGEKVFLECVQDMDHENMFWYRQDPGLGLRLIYFSYDVKMKEKGDIPEGYSVSREKKERFSLILESASTNQTSMYLCASRRDDRGNSPLHFGNGTRLTVT.

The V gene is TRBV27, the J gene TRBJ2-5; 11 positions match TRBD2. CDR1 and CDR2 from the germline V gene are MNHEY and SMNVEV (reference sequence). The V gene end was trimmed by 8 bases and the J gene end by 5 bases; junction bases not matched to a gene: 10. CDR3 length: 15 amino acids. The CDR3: CASRYSGGAGETQYF. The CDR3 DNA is TGTGCCAGCCGGTATAGCGGGGGGGCGGGGGAGACCCAGTACTTC.

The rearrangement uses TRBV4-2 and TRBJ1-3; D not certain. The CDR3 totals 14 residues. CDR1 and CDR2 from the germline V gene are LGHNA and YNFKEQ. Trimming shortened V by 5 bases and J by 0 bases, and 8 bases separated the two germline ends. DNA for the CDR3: TGTGCCAGCAGCGAAGTAAACTCTGGAAACACCATATATTTT. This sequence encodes CASSEVNSGNTIYF.

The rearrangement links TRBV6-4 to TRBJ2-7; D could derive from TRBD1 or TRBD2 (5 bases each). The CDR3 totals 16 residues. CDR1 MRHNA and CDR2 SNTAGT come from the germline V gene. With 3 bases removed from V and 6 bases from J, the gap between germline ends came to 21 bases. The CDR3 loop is CASSDPLGRGPVEQYF. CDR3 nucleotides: TGTGCCAGCAGTGATCCCCTGGGACGGGGCCCGGTCGAGCAGTACTTC.

CDR3 region: CASSVDRNNEQFF. The CDR3, as DNA: TGTGCCAGCAGCGTGGACAGAAACAATGAGCAGTTCTTC. The rearrangement joins TRBV5-4 to TRBJ2-1, with TRBD1 as a possible D gene (6 bases). CDR1 and CDR2 (germline): SGHNT, YYREEE (reference sequence). This CDR3 is built from 13 residues. The V end was cut by 4 bases, the J end by 5 bases, with 10 bases between.

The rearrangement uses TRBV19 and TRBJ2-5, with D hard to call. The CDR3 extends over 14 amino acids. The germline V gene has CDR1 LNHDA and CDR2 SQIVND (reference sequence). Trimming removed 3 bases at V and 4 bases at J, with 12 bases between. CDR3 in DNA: TGTGCCAGTAGTATTTCAGGAATGAGAGAGACCCAGTACTTC. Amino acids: CASSISGMRETQYF.

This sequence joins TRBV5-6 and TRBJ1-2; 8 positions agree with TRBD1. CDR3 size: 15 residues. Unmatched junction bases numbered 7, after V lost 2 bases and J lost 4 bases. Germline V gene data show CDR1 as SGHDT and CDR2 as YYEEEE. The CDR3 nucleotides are TGTGCCAGCAGCTTCCCGGACAGGGACGGCTATGGCTACACCTTC. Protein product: CASSFPDRDGYGYTF.

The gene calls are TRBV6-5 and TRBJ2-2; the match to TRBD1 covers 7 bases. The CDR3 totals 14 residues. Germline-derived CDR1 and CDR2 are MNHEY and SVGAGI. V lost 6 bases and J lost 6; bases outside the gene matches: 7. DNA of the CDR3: TGTGCCAGCAGCCGCACAGGGGCGGCCGGGGAGCTGTTTTTT. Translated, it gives CASSRTGAAGELFF.

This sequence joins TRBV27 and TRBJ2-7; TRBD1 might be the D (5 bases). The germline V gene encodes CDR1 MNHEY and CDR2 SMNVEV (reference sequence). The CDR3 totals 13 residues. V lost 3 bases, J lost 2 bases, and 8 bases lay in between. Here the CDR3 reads CASSFMDTYEQYF. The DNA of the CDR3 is TGTGCCAGCAGTTTTATGGACACCTACGAGCAGTACTTC.

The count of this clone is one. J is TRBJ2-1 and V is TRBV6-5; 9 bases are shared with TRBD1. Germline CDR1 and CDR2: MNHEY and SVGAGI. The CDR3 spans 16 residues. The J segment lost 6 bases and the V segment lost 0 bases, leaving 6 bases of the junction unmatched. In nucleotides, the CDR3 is TGTGCCAGCAGTTACTCCTCGGGACAGGGCAGCAATGAGCAGTTCTTC. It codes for CASSYSSGQGSNEQFF.

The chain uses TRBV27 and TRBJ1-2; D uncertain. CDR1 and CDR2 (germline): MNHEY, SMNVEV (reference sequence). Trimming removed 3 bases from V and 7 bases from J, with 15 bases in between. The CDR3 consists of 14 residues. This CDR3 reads CASSFRRTSSGYTF. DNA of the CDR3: TGTGCCAGCAGTTTTCGCCGTACGTCGTCTGGCTACACCTTC.

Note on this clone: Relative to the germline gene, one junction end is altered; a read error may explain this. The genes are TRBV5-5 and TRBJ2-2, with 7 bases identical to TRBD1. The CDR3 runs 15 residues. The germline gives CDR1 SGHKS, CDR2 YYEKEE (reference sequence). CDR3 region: CASSLDRLGTGELFF. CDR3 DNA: TGTGCCAGCAGTTTGGACAGGTTGGGCACCGGGGAGCTGTTTTTT.

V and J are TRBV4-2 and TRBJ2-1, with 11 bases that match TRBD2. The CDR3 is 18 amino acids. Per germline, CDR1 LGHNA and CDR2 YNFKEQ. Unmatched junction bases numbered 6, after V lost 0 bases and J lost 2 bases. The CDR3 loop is CASSQDVSGGAAYNEQFF. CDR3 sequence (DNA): TGTGCCAGCAGCCAAGATGTTAGCGGGGGGGCCGCCTACAATGAGCAGTTCTTC.

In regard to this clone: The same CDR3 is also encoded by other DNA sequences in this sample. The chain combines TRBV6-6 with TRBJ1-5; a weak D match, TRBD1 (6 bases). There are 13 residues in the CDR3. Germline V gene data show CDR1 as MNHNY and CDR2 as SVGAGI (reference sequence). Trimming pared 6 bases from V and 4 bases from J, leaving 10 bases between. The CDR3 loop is CASRDSLNQPQHF. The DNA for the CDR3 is TGTGCCAGCAGGGACAGCCTTAATCAGCCCCAGCATTTT.

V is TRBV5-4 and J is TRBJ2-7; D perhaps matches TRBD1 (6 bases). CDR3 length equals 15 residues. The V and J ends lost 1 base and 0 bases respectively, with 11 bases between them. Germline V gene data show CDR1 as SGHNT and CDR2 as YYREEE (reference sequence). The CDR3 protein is CASSLPGAGSYEQYF. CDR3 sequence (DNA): TGTGCCAGCAGCTTGCCAGGGGCCGGCTCCTACGAGCAGTACTTC.

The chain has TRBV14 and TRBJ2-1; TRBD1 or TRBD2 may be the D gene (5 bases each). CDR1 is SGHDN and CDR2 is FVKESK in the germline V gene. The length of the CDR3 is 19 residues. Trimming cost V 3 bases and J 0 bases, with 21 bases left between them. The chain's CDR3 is CASSHASRGYRSSYNEQFF. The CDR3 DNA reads TGTGCCAGCAGCCACGCTTCCCGGGGATACAGGAGCTCCTACAATGAGCAGTTCTTC.

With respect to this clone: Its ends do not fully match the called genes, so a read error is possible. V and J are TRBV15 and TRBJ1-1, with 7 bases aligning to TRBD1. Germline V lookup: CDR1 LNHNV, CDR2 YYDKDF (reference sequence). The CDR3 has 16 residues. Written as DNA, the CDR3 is TGTGCCACCAGCAGAACCCTTGACAGGGCGAACAATGAAGCTTTCTTT. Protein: CATSRTLDRANNEAFF.

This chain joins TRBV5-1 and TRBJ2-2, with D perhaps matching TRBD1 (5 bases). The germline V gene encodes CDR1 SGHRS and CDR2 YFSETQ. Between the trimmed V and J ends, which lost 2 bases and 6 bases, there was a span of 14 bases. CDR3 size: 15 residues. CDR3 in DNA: TGCGCCAGCAGCTTTAACGCAGGGATTGCCGGGGAGCTGTTTTTT. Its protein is CASSFNAGIAGELFF.

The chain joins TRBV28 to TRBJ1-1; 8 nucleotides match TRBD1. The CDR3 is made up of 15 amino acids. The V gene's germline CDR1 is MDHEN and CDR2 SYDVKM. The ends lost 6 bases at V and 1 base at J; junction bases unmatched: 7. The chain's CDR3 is CASRETGGANTEAFF. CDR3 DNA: TGTGCCAGCAGAGAAACAGGGGGGGCGAACACTGAAGCTTTCTTT.

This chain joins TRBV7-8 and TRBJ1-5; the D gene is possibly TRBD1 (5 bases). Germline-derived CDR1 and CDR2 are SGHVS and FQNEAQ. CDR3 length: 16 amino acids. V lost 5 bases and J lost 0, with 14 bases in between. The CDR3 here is CASSPLGAYSNQPQHF. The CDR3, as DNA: TGTGCCAGCAGCCCTCTAGGGGCGTATAGCAATCAGCCCCAGCATTTT.

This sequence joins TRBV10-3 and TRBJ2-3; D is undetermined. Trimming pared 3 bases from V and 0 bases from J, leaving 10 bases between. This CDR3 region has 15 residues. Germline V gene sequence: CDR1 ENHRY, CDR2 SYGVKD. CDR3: CAISERRSSTDTQYF. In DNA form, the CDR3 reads TGTGCCATCAGTGAACGGCGGAGTAGCACAGATACGCAGTATTTT.

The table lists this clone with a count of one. This CDR3 is CASSSGTSGPTDTQYF. CDR3 sequence (DNA): TGCGCCAGCAGCTCCGGGACTAGCGGACCCACAGATACGCAGTATTTT. V gene TRBV5-1 combines with J gene TRBJ2-3, with 11 bases lining up with TRBD2. Per germline, CDR1 SGHRS and CDR2 YFSETQ. The CDR3 is 16 amino acids. V was clipped by 3 bases and J by 2 bases; unmatched bases: 5.

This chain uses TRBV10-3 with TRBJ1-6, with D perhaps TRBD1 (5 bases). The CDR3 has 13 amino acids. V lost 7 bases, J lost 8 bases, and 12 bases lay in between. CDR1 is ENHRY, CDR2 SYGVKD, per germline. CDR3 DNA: TGTGCCATCACCGGGGCAAGAGATTCACCCCTCCACTTT. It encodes CAITGARDSPLHF.

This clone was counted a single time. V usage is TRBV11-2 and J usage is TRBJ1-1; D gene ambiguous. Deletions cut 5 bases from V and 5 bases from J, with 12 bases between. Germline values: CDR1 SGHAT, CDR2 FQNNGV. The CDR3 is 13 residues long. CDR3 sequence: CASSNGEGTEAFF. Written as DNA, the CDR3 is TGTGCCAGCAGCAATGGGGAAGGAACTGAAGCTTTCTTT.

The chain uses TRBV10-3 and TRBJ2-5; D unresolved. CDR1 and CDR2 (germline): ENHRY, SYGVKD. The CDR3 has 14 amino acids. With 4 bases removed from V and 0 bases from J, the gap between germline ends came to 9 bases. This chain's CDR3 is CAISASVYQETQYF. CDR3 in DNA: TGTGCCATCAGTGCTTCGGTGTACCAAGAGACCCAGTACTTC.

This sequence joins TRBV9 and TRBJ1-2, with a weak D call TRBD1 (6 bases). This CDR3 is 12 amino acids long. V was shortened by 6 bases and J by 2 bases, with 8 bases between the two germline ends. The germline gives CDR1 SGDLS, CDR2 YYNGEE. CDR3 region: CASKQGNYGYTF. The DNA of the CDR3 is TGTGCCAGCAAACAGGGAAACTATGGCTACACCTTC.

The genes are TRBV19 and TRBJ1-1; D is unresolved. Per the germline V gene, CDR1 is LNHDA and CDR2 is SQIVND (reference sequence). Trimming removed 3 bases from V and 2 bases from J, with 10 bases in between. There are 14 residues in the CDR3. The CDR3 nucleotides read TGTGCCAGTAGTATTCGCGACCCTAACACTGAAGCTTTCTTT. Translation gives CASSIRDPNTEAFF.

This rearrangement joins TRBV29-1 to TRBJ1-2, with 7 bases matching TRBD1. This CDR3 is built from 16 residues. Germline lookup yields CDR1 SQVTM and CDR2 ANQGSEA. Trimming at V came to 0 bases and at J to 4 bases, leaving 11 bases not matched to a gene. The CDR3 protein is CSVEENRGRYLYGYTF. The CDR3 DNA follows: TGCAGCGTTGAAGAGAACAGGGGCCGCTATCTCTATGGCTACACCTTC.

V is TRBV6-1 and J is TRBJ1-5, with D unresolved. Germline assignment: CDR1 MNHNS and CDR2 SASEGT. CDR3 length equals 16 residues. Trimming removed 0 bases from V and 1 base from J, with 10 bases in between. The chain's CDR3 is CASSEASYQSNQPQHF. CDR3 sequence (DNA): TGTGCCAGCAGTGAAGCTAGTTACCAAAGCAATCAGCCCCAGCATTTT.

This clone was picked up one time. For the CDR3, the DNA is TGTGCCAGCAGCGCTAGACAGGGCTCCGACACTGAAGCTTTCTTT. Translated, it gives CASSARQGSDTEAFF. This chain links TRBV5-4 with TRBJ1-1; 7 bases match TRBD1. Germline trimming cut 4 bases from V and 3 bases from J; bases unmatched to any gene: 9. CDR1 SGHNT and CDR2 YYREEE come from the germline V gene (reference sequence). The CDR3 runs 15 residues.